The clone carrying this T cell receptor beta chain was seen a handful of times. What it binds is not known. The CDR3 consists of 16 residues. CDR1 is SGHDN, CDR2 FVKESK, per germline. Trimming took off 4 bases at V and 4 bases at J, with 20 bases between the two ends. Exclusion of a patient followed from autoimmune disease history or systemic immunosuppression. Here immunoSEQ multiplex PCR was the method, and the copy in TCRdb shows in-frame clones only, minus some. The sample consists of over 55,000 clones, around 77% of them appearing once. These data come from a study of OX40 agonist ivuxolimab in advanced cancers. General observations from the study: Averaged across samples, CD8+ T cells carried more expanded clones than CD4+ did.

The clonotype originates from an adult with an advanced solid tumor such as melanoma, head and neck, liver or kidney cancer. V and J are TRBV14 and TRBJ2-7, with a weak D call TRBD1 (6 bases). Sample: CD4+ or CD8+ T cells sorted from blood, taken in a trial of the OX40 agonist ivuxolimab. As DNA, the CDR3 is TGTGCCAGCAGCCTCCCCTACAGGGCCAAATTGTACGAGCAGTACTTC. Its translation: CASSLPYRAKLYEQYF.